This T cell receptor beta chain appears in the sequencing data of a study of CD8 T cells in Susac syndrome. Study findings and constraints: TCR sequencing and HLA analysis covered a relatively small number of individuals.

Sequencing of TCR beta was performed on blood CD8+ T cells and on blood CD4+ T cells. Isolation of CD8+ and CD4+ T cells was performed negatively, whereas enrichment of TEMRA cells was done by FACS. Concerning this clonotype: Its antigen remains unidentified.

After extraction with the RNeasy kit, about 0.5 to 1 ug of the RNA was reverse transcribed using random hexamers. Amplification of TCR beta CDR3 by immunoSEQ multiplex PCR spanned 54 Vbeta and 13 Jbeta. TCRdb itself ran the immunoSEQ multiplex PCR reads through MiXCR, one entry per CDR3 protein. Of about 140,000 distinct CDR3 sequences listed, 90% to 95% are singletons. The CDR3 has 15 residues. With V trimmed by 8 bases and J by 4 bases, 16 bases remained unmatched. The germline gives CDR1 SQVTM, CDR2 ANQGSEA. The genes are TRBV29-1 and TRBJ1-1, with 7 bases lining up with TRBD1. The clonotype originates from a human donor with multiple sclerosis. The sequencing input was CD4+ T cells from PBMCs. This CDR3 is CSSIGRGPRSTEAFF. The DNA for the CDR3 is TGCAGCTCCATCGGGAGGGGGCCAAGGAGCACTGAAGCTTTCTTT.